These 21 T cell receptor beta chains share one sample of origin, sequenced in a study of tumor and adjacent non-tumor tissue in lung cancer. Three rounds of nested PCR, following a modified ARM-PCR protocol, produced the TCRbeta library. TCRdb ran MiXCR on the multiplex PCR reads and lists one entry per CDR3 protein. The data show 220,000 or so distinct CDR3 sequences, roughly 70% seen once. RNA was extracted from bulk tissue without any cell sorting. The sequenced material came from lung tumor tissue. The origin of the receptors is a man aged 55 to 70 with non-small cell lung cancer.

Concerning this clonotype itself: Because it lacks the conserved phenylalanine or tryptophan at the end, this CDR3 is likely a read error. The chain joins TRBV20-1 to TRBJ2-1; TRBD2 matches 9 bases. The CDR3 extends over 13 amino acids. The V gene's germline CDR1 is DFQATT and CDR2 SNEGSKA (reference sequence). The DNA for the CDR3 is TGCAGCCCTAGTGGCGGGGGGGCCAATGAGCAGTTCTTA. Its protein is CSPSGGGANEQFL.

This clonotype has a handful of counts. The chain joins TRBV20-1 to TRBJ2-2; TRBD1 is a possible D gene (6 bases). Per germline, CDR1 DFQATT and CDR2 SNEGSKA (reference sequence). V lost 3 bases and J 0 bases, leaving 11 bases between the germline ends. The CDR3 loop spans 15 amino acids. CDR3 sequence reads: CSASPDRANTGELFF. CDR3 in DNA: TGCAGTGCTAGTCCGGACAGAGCGAACACCGGGGAGCTGTTTTTT.

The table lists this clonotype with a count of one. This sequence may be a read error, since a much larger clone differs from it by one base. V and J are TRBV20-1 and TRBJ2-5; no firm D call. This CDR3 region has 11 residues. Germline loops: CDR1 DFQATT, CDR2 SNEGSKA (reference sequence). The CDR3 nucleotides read TGCAGTGCTAGTAGCAAAGAGACCCAGAACTTC. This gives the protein CSASSKETQNF.

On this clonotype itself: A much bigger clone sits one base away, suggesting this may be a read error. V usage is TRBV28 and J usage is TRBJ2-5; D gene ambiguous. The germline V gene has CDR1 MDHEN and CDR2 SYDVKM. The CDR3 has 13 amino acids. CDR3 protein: CTSSPPNTETQYF. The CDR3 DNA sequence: TGTACCAGCAGTCCTCCCAATACGGAGACCCAGTACTTC.

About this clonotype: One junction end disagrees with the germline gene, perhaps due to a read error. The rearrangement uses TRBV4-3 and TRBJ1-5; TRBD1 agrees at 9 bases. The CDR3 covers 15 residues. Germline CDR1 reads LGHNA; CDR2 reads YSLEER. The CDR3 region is CANSQSGTGNQPQHF. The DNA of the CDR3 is TGCGCCAACAGCCAAAGCGGGACAGGGAATCAGCCTCAGCATTTT.

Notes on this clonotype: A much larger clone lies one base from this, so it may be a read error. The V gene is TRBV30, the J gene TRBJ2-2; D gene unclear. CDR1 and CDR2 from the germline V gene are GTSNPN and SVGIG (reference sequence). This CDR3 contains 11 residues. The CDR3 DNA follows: TGTGACTGGACCCAGTTCAGGGAGCTGTTTTTT. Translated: CDWTQFRELFF.

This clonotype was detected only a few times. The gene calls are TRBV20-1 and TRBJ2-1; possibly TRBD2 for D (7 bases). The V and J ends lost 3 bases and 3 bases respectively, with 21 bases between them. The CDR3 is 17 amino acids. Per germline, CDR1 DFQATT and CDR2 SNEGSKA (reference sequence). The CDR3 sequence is CSASGGPLPPYYNEQFF. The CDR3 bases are TGCAGTGCTAGCGGGGGGCCCCTTCCACCTTACTACAATGAGCAGTTCTTC.

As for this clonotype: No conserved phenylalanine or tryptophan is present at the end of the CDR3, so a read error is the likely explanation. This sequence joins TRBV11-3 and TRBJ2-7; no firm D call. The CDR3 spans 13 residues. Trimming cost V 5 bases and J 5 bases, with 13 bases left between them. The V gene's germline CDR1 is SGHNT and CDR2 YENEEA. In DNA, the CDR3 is TGTGCCAGCAGCCCCCGGCATGGCAACGAGCAGTACTTA. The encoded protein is CASSPRHGNEQYL.

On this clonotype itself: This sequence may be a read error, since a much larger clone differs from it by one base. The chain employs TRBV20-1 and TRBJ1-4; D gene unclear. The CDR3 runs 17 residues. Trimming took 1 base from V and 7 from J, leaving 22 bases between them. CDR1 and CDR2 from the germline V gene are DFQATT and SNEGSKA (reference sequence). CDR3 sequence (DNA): TGCAGTGCTAGAGGGCGGAATTGGGAGCAGTTGGGTGAAAAACTGTTTTTT. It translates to CSARGRNWEQLGEKLFF.

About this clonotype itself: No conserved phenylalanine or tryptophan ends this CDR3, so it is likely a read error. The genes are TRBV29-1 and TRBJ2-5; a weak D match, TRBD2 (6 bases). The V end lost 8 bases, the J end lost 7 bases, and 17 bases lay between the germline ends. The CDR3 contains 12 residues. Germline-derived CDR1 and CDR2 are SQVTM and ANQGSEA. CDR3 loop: CSTGELGLTQYI. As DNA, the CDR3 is TGCAGCACGGGGGAGCTCGGGTTGACCCAGTACATC.

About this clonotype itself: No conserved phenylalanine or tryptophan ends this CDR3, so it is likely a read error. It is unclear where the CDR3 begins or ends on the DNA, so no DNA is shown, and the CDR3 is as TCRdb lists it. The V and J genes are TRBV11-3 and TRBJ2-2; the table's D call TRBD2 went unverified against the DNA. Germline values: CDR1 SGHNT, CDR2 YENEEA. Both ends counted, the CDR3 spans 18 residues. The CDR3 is CVSSSRGAGRYRAGELFS.

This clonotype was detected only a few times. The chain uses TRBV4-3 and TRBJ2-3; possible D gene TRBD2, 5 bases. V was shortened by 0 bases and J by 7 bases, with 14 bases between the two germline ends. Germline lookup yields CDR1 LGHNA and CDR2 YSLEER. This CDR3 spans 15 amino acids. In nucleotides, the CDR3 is TGCGCCAGCAGCCAAGAAGGGAGTTTTGGGAATACGCAGTATTTT. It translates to CASSQEGSFGNTQYF.

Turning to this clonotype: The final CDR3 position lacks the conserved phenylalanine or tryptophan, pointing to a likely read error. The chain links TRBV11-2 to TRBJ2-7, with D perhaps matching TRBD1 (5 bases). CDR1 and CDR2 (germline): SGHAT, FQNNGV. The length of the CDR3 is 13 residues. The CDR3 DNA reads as TGTGCCAGCAGCCAGGGTCCAGGCTACGAACAGTACTAC. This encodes CASSQGPGYEQYY.

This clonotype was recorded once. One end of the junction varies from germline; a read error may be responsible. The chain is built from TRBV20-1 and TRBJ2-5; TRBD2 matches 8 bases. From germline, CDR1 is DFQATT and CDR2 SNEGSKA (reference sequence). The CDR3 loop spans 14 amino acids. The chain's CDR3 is CSVRASGGRETQYF. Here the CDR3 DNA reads TGTAGTGTTAGAGCCAGCGGGGGTCGGGAGACCCAATACTTC.

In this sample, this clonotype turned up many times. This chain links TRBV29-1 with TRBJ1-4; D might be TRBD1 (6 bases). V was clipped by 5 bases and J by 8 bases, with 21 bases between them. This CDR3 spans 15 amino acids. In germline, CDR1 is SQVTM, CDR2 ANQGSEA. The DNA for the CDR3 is TGCAGCGTTCAACCCTCCAGGGGAAGGGGGGAAAAACTGTTTTTT. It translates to CSVQPSRGRGEKLFF.

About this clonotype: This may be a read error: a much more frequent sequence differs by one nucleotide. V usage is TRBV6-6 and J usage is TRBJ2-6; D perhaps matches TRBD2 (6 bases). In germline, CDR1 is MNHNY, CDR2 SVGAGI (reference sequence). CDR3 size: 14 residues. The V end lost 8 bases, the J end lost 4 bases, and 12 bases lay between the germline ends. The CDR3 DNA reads TGTGCCAGCTCTACTAGCCACGGGGCCAACGTCCTGACTTTC. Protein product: CASSTSHGANVLTF.

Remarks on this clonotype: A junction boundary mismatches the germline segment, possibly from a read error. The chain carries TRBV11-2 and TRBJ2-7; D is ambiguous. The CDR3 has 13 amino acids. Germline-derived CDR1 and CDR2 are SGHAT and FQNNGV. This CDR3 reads CVNSYGQTYEQYF. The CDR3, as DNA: TGTGTCAACAGCTACGGGCAGACCTATGAGCAGTACTTC.

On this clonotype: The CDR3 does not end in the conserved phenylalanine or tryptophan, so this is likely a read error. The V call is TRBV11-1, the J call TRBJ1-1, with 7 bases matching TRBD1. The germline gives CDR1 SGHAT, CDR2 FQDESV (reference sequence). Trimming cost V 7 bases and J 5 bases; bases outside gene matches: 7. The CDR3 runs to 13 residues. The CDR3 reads CASTRDSQTEAFL. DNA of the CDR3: TGTGCCAGCACCAGGGACAGTCAGACTGAAGCTTTCCTT.

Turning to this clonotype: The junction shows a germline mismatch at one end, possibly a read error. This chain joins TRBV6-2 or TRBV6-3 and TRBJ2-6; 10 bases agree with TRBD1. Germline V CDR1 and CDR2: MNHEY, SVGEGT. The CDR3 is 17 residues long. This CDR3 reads CASRTGQGTDGANVMTF. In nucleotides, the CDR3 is TGTGCCAGCAGAACGGGACAGGGGACCGACGGGGCCAACGTCATGACTTTC.

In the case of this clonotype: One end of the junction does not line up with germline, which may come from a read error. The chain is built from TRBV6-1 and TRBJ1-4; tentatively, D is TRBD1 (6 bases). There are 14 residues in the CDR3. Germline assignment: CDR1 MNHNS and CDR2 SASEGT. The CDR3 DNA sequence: TGTGCCAGCCTTCTGGACAGAACCAATGAAAAACCGTTTTTT. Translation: CASLLDRTNEKPFF.

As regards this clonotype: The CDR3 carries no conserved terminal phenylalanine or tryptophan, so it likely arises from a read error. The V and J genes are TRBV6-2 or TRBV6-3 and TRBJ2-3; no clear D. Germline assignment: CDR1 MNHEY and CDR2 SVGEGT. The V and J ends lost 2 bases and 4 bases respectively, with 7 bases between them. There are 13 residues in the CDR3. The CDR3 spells CASSYSLPDTQYL. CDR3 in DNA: TGTGCCAGCAGTTACAGTCTGCCAGATACGCAGTATTTA.